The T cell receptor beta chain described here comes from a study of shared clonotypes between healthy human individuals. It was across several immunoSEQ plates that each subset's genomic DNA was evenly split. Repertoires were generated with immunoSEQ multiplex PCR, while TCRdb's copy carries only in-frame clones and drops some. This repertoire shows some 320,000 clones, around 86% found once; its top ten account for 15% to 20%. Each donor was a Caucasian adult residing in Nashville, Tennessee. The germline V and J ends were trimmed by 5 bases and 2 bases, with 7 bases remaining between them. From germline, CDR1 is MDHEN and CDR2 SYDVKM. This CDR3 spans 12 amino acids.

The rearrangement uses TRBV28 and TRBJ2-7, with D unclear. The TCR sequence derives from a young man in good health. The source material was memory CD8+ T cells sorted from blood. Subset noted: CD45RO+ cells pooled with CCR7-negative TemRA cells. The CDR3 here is CASSPGPYEQYF. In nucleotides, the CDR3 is TGTGCCAGCAGTCCTGGGCCCTACGAGCAGTACTTC.